The 18 T cell receptor beta chains in this list originate from one sample, sequenced in a study of blood T cell repertoires in COVID-19 (dated by TCRdb to about 2020). Libraries came from the immunoSEQ multiplex PCR assay. The table was pulled from immuneACCESS by TCRdb, which kept in-frame rearrangements only. Such tables lose some clones; where checked, under half of the loss comes from unresolved V genes, and the rest has no known cause. The sample table contains about 180,000 clones; only one count was recorded for more than 65% of them. The top ten hold about 15% of the sample. The sample comprised PBMCs or T cells enriched from blood (not recorded which). The receptors come from a man in his forties or fifties who had recovered from COVID-19.

V and J are TRBV19 and TRBJ2-3; 9 positions agree with TRBD1. J was trimmed by 0 bases and V by 9 bases; bases with no gene match: 4. The CDR3 length is 14 residues. CDR1 LNHDA and CDR2 SQIVND come from the germline V gene (reference sequence). The CDR3 DNA reads as TGTGCCAGCCAGACAGGGGGAAGCACAGATACGCAGTATTTT. This translates into CASQTGGSTDTQYF. The full variable domain, with the rest looked up from reference TRBV19 and TRBJ2-3, is DGGITQSPKYLFRKEGQNVTLSCEQNLNHDAMYWYRQDPGQGLRLIYYSQIVNDFQKGDIAEGYSVSREKKESFPLTVTSAQKNPTAFYLCASQTGGSTDTQYFGPGTRLTVL.

The V call is TRBV7-2, the J call TRBJ2-5, with a possible D match to TRBD1 (6 bases). Germline assignment: CDR1 SGHTA and CDR2 FQGNSA. The CDR3 has 14 amino acids. Trimming shortened V by 6 bases and J by 4 bases, and 15 bases separated the two germline ends. In nucleotides, the CDR3 is TGTGCCAGCAGATCTACAGGGTCCGGAGAGACCCAGTACTTC. Its translation is CASRSTGSGETQYF.

This chain links TRBV11-3 with TRBJ2-2, with 10 bases that match TRBD1. CDR1 SGHNT and CDR2 YENEEA come from the germline V gene. V shed 5 bases and J 6 bases; nucleotides not matched to a gene: 6. This CDR3 region has 15 residues. The CDR3 spells CASSRGQGRAGELFF. CDR3 nucleotides: TGTGCCAGCAGCCGGGGACAGGGGAGAGCCGGGGAGCTGTTTTTT.

As for this clone: Different DNA sequences within this sample yield the same CDR3. The gene calls are TRBV3-1 (or the pseudogene TRBV3-2) and TRBJ1-1; TRBD1 might be the D (5 bases). Deletions cut 4 bases from V and 2 bases from J, with 11 bases between. This CDR3 has 14 residues. Per the germline V gene, CDR1 is LGHDT and CDR2 is YNNKEL (reference sequence). In DNA, the CDR3 is TGTGCCAGCAGCCCCCAGGGCTATAACACTGAAGCTTTCTTT. Its translation is CASSPQGYNTEAFF.

V is TRBV2 and J is TRBJ2-7, with a possible D match to TRBD1 (6 bases). V lost 2 bases to trimming and J lost 1 base, with 15 bases between them. Germline-derived CDR1 and CDR2 are SNHLY and FYNNEI. This CDR3 contains 16 residues. For the CDR3, the DNA is TGTGCCAGCAGTGAAATTTGGGCCGGACAGTCCTACGAGCAGTACTTC. It yields the protein CASSEIWAGQSYEQYF.

The rearrangement links TRBV24-1 to TRBJ2-5; D is perhaps TRBD1 (5 bases). Per the germline V gene, CDR1 is KGHDR and CDR2 is SFDVKD. V lost 4 bases to trimming and J lost 2 bases, with 13 bases between them. The length of the CDR3 is 15 residues. CDR3 bases: TGTGCCACCAGTGACCCGAAAACAGGACAAGAGACCCAGTACTTC. This sequence encodes CATSDPKTGQETQYF.

The CDR3 protein is CASSLDGGQGIHQPQHF. The CDR3 DNA reads TGCGCCAGCAGCTTGGACGGGGGACAGGGGATCCATCAGCCCCAGCATTTT. The V gene is TRBV5-1, the J gene TRBJ1-5; 10 bases are shared with TRBD1. The CDR3 is 17 amino acids. V trimming: 0 bases; J trimming: 5 bases; junction bases outside the gene matches: 8. Germline V gives CDR1 SGHRS, CDR2 YFSETQ. The entire variable domain, with the rest obtained from reference TRBV5-1 and TRBJ1-5, is as follows: KAGVTQTPRYLIKTRGQQVTLSCSPISGHRSVSWYQQTPGQGLQFLFEYFSETQRNKGNFPGRFSGRQFSNSRSEMNVSTLELGDSALYLCASSLDGGQGIHQPQHFGDGTRLSIL.

This rearrangement joins TRBV10-1 to TRBJ1-1, with 7 bases aligning to TRBD1. The CDR3 has 14 residues. J was trimmed by 6 bases and V by 3 bases; bases with no gene match: 7. CDR1 WNHNN and CDR2 SYGVQD come from the germline V gene (reference sequence). Written as DNA, the CDR3 is TGCGCCAGCAGTGACACAGGGGCCTGGGCTGAAGCTTTCTTT. This translates into CASSDTGAWAEAFF.

V and J are TRBV19 and TRBJ1-1; 7 nucleotides match TRBD1. CDR3 length: 13 residues. With V trimmed by 0 bases and J by 6 bases, 1 base remained unmatched. CDR1 is LNHDA, CDR2 SQIVND, per germline (reference sequence). The CDR3 nucleotides read TGTGCCAGTAGTATAGACAGGGGGGCTGAAGCTTTCTTT. Amino acid sequence: CASSIDRGAEAFF.

The chain uses TRBV3-1 (or the pseudogene TRBV3-2) and TRBJ2-1; TRBD2 is a possible D gene (5 bases). Germline V gene data show CDR1 as LGHDT and CDR2 as YNNKEL (reference sequence). V lost 3 bases and J lost 8, with 14 bases in between. The CDR3 has 14 amino acids. The CDR3 coding sequence is TGTGCCAGCAGCCAGAGGGCATCACGCGATGAGCAGTTCTTC. Protein sequence: CASSQRASRDEQFF.

For this clone: Other DNA sequences in this sample translate to the same CDR3. This chain joins TRBV5-1 and TRBJ2-7, with 7 bases identical to TRBD1. V dropped 2 bases and J dropped 2; count of bases not matched to a gene: 4. Germline V CDR1 and CDR2: SGHRS, YFSETQ. This CDR3 contains 14 residues. The CDR3 DNA reads TGCGCCAGCAGCTTCTCAGGGGGAACCTACGAGCAGTACTTC. Translated: CASSFSGGTYEQYF. The full variable domain, completed using reference TRBV5-1 and TRBJ2-7, is KAGVTQTPRYLIKTRGQQVTLSCSPISGHRSVSWYQQTPGQGLQFLFEYFSETQRNKGNFPGRFSGRQFSNSRSEMNVSTLELGDSALYLCASSFSGGTYEQYFGPGTRLTVT.

This chain joins TRBV3-1 (or the pseudogene TRBV3-2) and TRBJ2-3; D not certain. Per the germline V gene, CDR1 is LGHDT and CDR2 is YNNKEL (reference sequence). This CDR3 is 11 amino acids long. The germline V and J ends were trimmed by 8 bases and 5 bases, with 8 bases remaining between them. The CDR3 reads CASHRGDTQYF. CDR3 nucleotides: TGTGCCAGCCACCGAGGAGATACGCAGTATTTT.

This clone was seen once. This chain uses TRBV28 with TRBJ2-7; 11 bases are a match to TRBD1. The CDR3 covers 14 residues. Germline V lookup: CDR1 MDHEN, CDR2 SYDVKM. The V gene end was trimmed by 7 bases and the J gene end by 3 bases; junction bases not matched to a gene: 5. CDR3 amino acids: CASISGTGGYEQYF. DNA for the CDR3: TGTGCCAGCATATCAGGGACAGGGGGCTACGAGCAGTACTTC.

The J gene is TRBJ1-3, the V gene TRBV25-1; tentative D call: TRBD1 (5 bases). V was trimmed by 1 base and J by 0 bases, leaving 16 bases between them. Germline CDR1 reads MGHDK; CDR2 reads SYGVNS. The CDR3 sequence is 18 residues long. The CDR3, as DNA: TGTGCCAGCAGTGAATCCATTGCAGGGTTAAGCTCTGGAAACACCATATATTTT. This sequence encodes CASSESIAGLSSGNTIYF.

V gene TRBV3-1 (or the pseudogene TRBV3-2) combines with J gene TRBJ2-6; weak D call: TRBD1 (6 bases). The CDR3 totals 15 residues. The V end lost 4 bases, the J end lost 0 bases, and 7 bases lay between the germline ends. The germline gives CDR1 LGHDT, CDR2 YNNKEL (reference sequence). The CDR3: CASSLGGSGANVLTF. DNA of the CDR3: TGTGCCAGCAGCCTAGGGGGCTCTGGGGCCAACGTCCTGACTTTC.

The chain employs TRBV1 and TRBJ1-4. TRBV1 is a pseudogene locus. The CDR3 is 12 residues long. In nucleotides, the CDR3 is TGCACCAGCAGCCTCTTTTATGAAAAACTGTTTTTT. It yields the protein CTSSLFYEKLFF.

This chain uses TRBV6-5 with TRBJ1-2; unclear D gene. V was trimmed by 6 bases and J by 3 bases, leaving 11 bases between them. This CDR3 is 13 amino acids long. Germline CDR1 reads MNHEY; CDR2 reads SVGAGI. CDR3 coding DNA: TGTGCCAGCAGACCCCACGCGGACTATGGCTACACCTTC. Protein product: CASRPHADYGYTF.

V usage is TRBV6-5 and J usage is TRBJ1-3; D gene uncertain. V gave up 5 bases and J gave up 4 bases, with 12 bases separating them. Germline CDR1 reads MNHEY; CDR2 reads SVGAGI. CDR3 length: 14 residues. CDR3 region: CASSQTGTGNTIYF. The CDR3 bases are TGTGCCAGCAGTCAGACGGGAACGGGAAACACCATATATTTT.